The 21 T cell receptor beta chains presented below share a single source sample, sequenced in a study of response to subunit inactivated influenza vaccine. TCRdb re-derived calls from the RT-PCR reads in MiXCR, one entry per CDR3 protein. The repertoire holds 600,000 to 850,000 distinct CDR3 sequences, with approximately 14% as singletons. Material: PBMCs from blood, obtained 14 to 15 days before vaccination. The receptor source for this set is a man in his fifties who received an inactivated influenza vaccine.

This clonotype was seen ten or more times. The chain uses TRBV4-1 and TRBJ1-6; maybe TRBD1 (5 bases). The germline gives CDR1 MGHRA, CDR2 YSYEKL. This CDR3 spans 16 amino acids. The V end lost 0 bases, the J end lost 8 bases, and 14 bases lay between the germline ends. CDR3 protein: CASSQEGRVAYSPLHF. CDR3 DNA sequence: TGCGCCAGCAGCCAAGAGGGCAGGGTTGCCTATTCACCCCTCCACTTT.

This clonotype has just a few counts. The chain recombines TRBV20-1 with TRBJ2-5; the D gene is possibly TRBD2 (6 bases). Germline V gene sequence: CDR1 DFQATT, CDR2 SNEGSKA (reference sequence). With 2 bases removed from V and 5 bases from J, the gap between germline ends came to 12 bases. The CDR3 totals 13 residues. Here the CDR3 DNA reads TGCAGTGCTAGATTCTCGGGAGTGGAGACCCAGTACTTC. It specifies CSARFSGVETQYF.

The chain carries TRBV4-2 and TRBJ2-7; 7 bases align to TRBD1. This CDR3 has 15 residues. V was pared by 4 bases and J by 0 bases, with 6 bases of the junction left unmatched. The germline CDR1 and CDR2 sequences are LGHNA and YNFKEQ. The CDR3 spells CASSRSRDSSYEQYF. The CDR3 coding sequence is TGTGCCAGCAGCCGCTCCCGGGACAGCTCCTACGAGCAGTACTTC.

The chain is built from TRBV15 and TRBJ1-2, with 7 bases lining up with TRBD1. The CDR3 sequence is 14 residues long. CDR1 is LNHNV and CDR2 is YYDKDF in the germline V gene (reference sequence). V shed 5 bases and J 8 bases; nucleotides not matched to a gene: 11. The CDR3 bases are TGTGCCACCAGCTTAGACAGGGAAGTCGGAGGCTACACCTTC. This sequence encodes CATSLDREVGGYTF.

The V and J genes are TRBV4-2 and TRBJ2-7; TRBD2 agrees at 8 bases. The CDR3 covers 16 residues. V shed 4 bases, J shed 7 bases, and the junction held 15 bases outside the gene matches. CDR1 is LGHNA, CDR2 YNFKEQ, per germline. For the CDR3, the DNA is TGTGCCAGCAGCCCCCTCGCGGTAGCGGGGCCGGGAGAGCAGTACTTC. As protein: CASSPLAVAGPGEQYF.

V usage is TRBV5-1 and J usage is TRBJ2-1, with D maybe TRBD1 (6 bases). CDR3 length equals 16 residues. The germline V gene has CDR1 SGHRS and CDR2 YFSETQ. Between the trimmed V and J ends, which lost 0 bases and 1 base, there was a span of 11 bases. In DNA, the CDR3 is TGCGCCAGCAGCTTGGTCGGCAGGGGATCCTACAATGAGCAGTTCTTC. This gives the protein CASSLVGRGSYNEQFF.

The chain employs TRBV6-5 and TRBJ2-3, with 9 bases lining up with TRBD1. Germline assignment: CDR1 MNHEY and CDR2 SVGAGI. CDR3 length equals 15 residues. V shed 4 bases, J shed 5 bases, and the junction held 7 bases outside the gene matches. The CDR3 loop is CASSFSGQGEDTQYF. In DNA, the CDR3 is TGTGCCAGCAGTTTTTCGGGACAGGGCGAAGATACGCAGTATTTT.

This clonotype was recorded a few times. The chain links TRBV6-1 to TRBJ1-4; TRBD1 aligns across 8 bases. The V segment lost 6 bases and the J segment 4 bases; nucleotides outside the gene matches: 4. In germline, CDR1 is MNHNS, CDR2 SASEGT. The CDR3 has 14 amino acids. This CDR3 reads CASSGQGLNEKLFF. The CDR3 nucleotides read TGTGCCAGCAGCGGACAGGGCCTTAATGAAAAACTGTTTTTT.

This clonotype was observed a single time. The chain links TRBV10-1 to TRBJ2-7, with TRBD1 matching 9 bases. This CDR3 contains 13 residues. Germline trimming cut 10 bases from V and 2 bases from J; bases unmatched to any gene: 6. Germline V gene data show CDR1 as WNHNN and CDR2 as SYGVQD (reference sequence). CDR3 nucleotide sequence: TGCGCCATCACTACAGGGGGCCCCTACGAGCAGTACTTC. It yields the protein CAITTGGPYEQYF.

This chain uses TRBV4-3 with TRBJ2-3; possible D gene TRBD2, 6 bases. The V end lost 1 base, the J end lost 0 bases, and 11 bases lay between the germline ends. Germline V lookup: CDR1 LGHNA, CDR2 YSLEER. The CDR3 has 16 amino acids. The CDR3 DNA sequence: TGCGCCAGCAGCCAAGCTCCCGGGACTAGCACAGATACGCAGTATTTT. This translates into CASSQAPGTSTDTQYF.

This clonotype was observed a single time. V usage is TRBV18 and J usage is TRBJ2-1; no clear D. Trimming pared 4 bases from V and 0 bases from J, leaving 10 bases between. From germline, CDR1 is KGHSH and CDR2 LQKENI. CDR3 length: 15 residues. This CDR3 is CASSLNGFSYNEQFF. The CDR3 nucleotides read TGTGCCAGCTCACTAAACGGGTTCTCCTACAATGAGCAGTTCTTC.

This clonotype was detected a few times. The rearrangement joins TRBV7-8 to TRBJ1-5, with unresolved D. Germline lookup yields CDR1 SGHVS and CDR2 FQNEAQ. Deletions cut 5 bases from V and 6 bases from J, with 17 bases between. The CDR3 runs to 15 residues. The CDR3 loop reads CASSPLRGPGQPQHF. In DNA form, the CDR3 reads TGTGCCAGCAGCCCCCTTCGGGGTCCGGGTCAGCCCCAGCATTTT.

V is TRBV20-1 and J is TRBJ2-3; D is ambiguous. CDR3 size: 12 residues. The germline V gene has CDR1 DFQATT and CDR2 SNEGSKA (reference sequence). V lost 3 bases to trimming and J lost 1 base, with 5 bases between them. The CDR3 DNA is TGCAGTGCTAGTATGGGCACAGATACGCAGTATTTT. This gives the protein CSASMGTDTQYF.

The chain links TRBV9 to TRBJ2-1; D possibly corresponds to TRBD2 (6 bases). Trimming took 2 bases from V and 3 from J, leaving 12 bases between them. CDR1 is SGDLS and CDR2 is YYNGEE in the germline V gene. This CDR3 has 15 amino acids. CDR3: CASSVPHGGYNEQFF. The CDR3 DNA reads as TGTGCCAGCAGCGTTCCCCACGGGGGCTACAATGAGCAGTTCTTC.

The chain combines TRBV7-9 with TRBJ2-5; TRBD1 agrees at 7 bases. This CDR3 has 11 amino acids. The germline V gene encodes CDR1 SEHNR and CDR2 FQNEAQ (reference sequence). With 5 bases clipped from V and 8 bases from J, the junction kept 2 bases outside the gene matches. The DNA of the CDR3 is TGTGCCAGCAGCCGACAGGGAACCCAGTACTTC. Translation: CASSRQGTQYF.

The CDR3 sequence: CASGHYEQYF. In nucleotides, the CDR3 is TGTGCCAGCGGGCACTACGAGCAGTACTTC. This rearrangement joins TRBV28 to TRBJ2-7; the D is unclear. The V and J ends lost 8 bases and 3 bases respectively, with 5 bases between them. Germline CDR1 is MDHEN and CDR2 is SYDVKM. This CDR3 has 10 residues.

This clonotype was counted a few times. The CDR3 reads CASANQGAGELFF. CDR3 coding DNA: TGCGCCAGCGCCAATCAGGGCGCCGGGGAGCTGTTTTTT. The chain is built from TRBV10-1 and TRBJ2-2; tentatively, D is TRBD1 (5 bases). Trimming pared 8 bases from V and 6 bases from J, leaving 13 bases between. This CDR3 contains 13 residues. From germline, CDR1 is WNHNN and CDR2 SYGVQD (reference sequence).

This sequence joins TRBV29-1 and TRBJ2-3, with 13 bases fitting TRBD2. This CDR3 region has 15 residues. V lost 6 bases, J lost 5 bases, and 8 bases stayed unmatched. CDR1 and CDR2 from the germline V gene are SQVTM and ANQGSEA. The CDR3 DNA reads as TGCAGCGTGAGAACTAGCGGGGGGGCGAGAGATACGCAGTATTTT. This sequence encodes CSVRTSGGARDTQYF.

The chain is built from TRBV5-1 and TRBJ2-5; D is undetermined. Germline V gives CDR1 SGHRS, CDR2 YFSETQ. There are 13 residues in the CDR3. Trimming took off 0 bases at V and 3 bases at J, with 6 bases between the two ends. As DNA, the CDR3 is TGCGCCAGCAGCTTGGGTGAGGAAGAGACCCAGTACTTC. Amino acids: CASSLGEEETQYF.

This clonotype was counted a few times. V and J are TRBV6-2 or TRBV6-3 and TRBJ2-2; TRBD2 agrees at 11 bases. CDR3 length: 16 residues. The germline CDR1 and CDR2 sequences are MNHEY and SVGEGT. J lost 5 bases, V lost 6 bases, and 8 bases had no gene match. CDR3 coding DNA: TGTGCCAGCAGGAATAGCGGGAGGGCCTGGACCGGGGAGCTGTTTTTT. This gives the protein CASRNSGRAWTGELFF.

CDR3 amino acids: CASSQDWGASTDTQYF. CDR3 DNA: TGTGCCAGCAGCCAAGATTGGGGCGCTAGCACAGATACGCAGTATTTT. The chain uses TRBV4-2 and TRBJ2-3, with TRBD1 as a possible D gene (5 bases). The V end was cut by 0 bases, the J end by 0 bases, with 10 bases between. Germline CDR1 reads LGHNA; CDR2 reads YNFKEQ. The CDR3 totals 16 residues.